The 17 T cell receptor beta chains presented below share a single source sample, sequenced in a study of OX40 agonist ivuxolimab in advanced cancers. Only in-frame clones appear in the TCRdb table, and some are missing; sequencing was by immunoSEQ multiplex PCR. The table lists approximately 100,000 clones, around nine tenths of them singletons. The sequenced sample was CD4+ or CD8+ T cells sorted from blood, obtained in a trial of the OX40 agonist ivuxolimab. These TCRs come from an adult with an advanced solid tumor such as melanoma, head and neck, liver or kidney cancer.

The rearrangement links TRBV7-9 to TRBJ1-1; the D gene is possibly TRBD1 (5 bases). Trimming took off 3 bases at V and 6 bases at J, with 20 bases between the two ends. CDR1 is SEHNR and CDR2 is FQNEAQ in the germline V gene (reference sequence). This CDR3 has 16 amino acids. The CDR3 coding sequence is TGTGCCAGCAGCTTGCCCTTTGGCAGGGTAATAGCTGAAGCTTTCTTT. This encodes CASSLPFGRVIAEAFF.

The chain recombines TRBV11-2 with TRBJ2-3; D remains unclear. The CDR3 is 18 amino acids. Germline assignment: CDR1 SGHAT and CDR2 FQNNGV. The V gene lost 1 base and the J gene lost 9 bases, with 26 bases spanning the gap. CDR3 nucleotide sequence: TGTGCCAGCAGCTTAGGACTGTTGGGGTCGCTTAACTTGGCCACGCAGTATTTT. Amino acids: CASSLGLLGSLNLATQYF. Drawing the rest from reference TRBV11-2 and TRBJ2-3, the complete variable domain is EAGVAQSPRYKIIEKRQSVAFWCNPISGHATLYWYQQILGQGPKLLIQFQNNGVVDDSQLPKDRFSAERLKGVDSTLKIQPAKLEDSAVYLCASSLGLLGSLNLATQYFGPGTRLTVL.

This chain uses TRBV5-1 with TRBJ2-4; tentative D call: TRBD2 (7 bases). Germline V gene data show CDR1 as SGHRS and CDR2 as YFSETQ. This CDR3 is built from 13 residues. V gave up 6 bases and J gave up 8 bases, with 15 bases separating them. CDR3 bases: TGCGCCAGCACCTCGGGGGAGGGGGACATTCAGTACTTC. As protein: CASTSGEGDIQYF.

This chain connects TRBV6-6 to TRBJ1-2, with D perhaps TRBD1 (5 bases). The CDR3 spans 13 residues. Germline V gives CDR1 MNHNY, CDR2 SVGAGI (reference sequence). Trimming pared 6 bases from V and 6 bases from J, leaving 14 bases between. The CDR3 loop reads CASSPQGKDGYTF. The CDR3, as DNA: TGTGCCAGCAGCCCCCAGGGTAAGGATGGCTACACCTTC.

The chain has TRBV10-2 and TRBJ1-1; D ambiguous. The CDR3 runs 14 residues. V dropped 6 bases and J dropped 4 bases, with 15 bases sitting between them. Germline V CDR1 and CDR2: WSHSY, SAAADI. The CDR3 DNA follows: TGCGCCAGCAGCGCGCAAGGAGTGGGCACTGAAGCTTTCTTT. It specifies CASSAQGVGTEAFF.

The chain is built from TRBV19 and TRBJ2-7; D is unresolved. This CDR3 has 16 amino acids. Trimming removed 5 bases at V and 0 bases at J, with 17 bases between. The germline V gene encodes CDR1 LNHDA and CDR2 SQIVND (reference sequence). Here the CDR3 DNA reads TGTGCCAGTAGTTACATTGGGCAGGTACTCTCCTACGAGCAGTACTTC. This sequence encodes CASSYIGQVLSYEQYF.

The chain links TRBV11-3 to TRBJ2-7, with D possibly called TRBD1 or TRBD2 (5 bases each). CDR1 and CDR2 from the germline V gene are SGHNT and YENEEA. The V end lost 3 bases, the J end lost 5 bases, and 11 bases lay between the germline ends. CDR3 length equals 13 residues. The CDR3 loop is CASSLGRDHEQYF. CDR3 nucleotides: TGTGCCAGCAGCTTGGGTAGGGACCACGAGCAGTACTTC. Filled out from reference TRBV11-3 and TRBJ2-7, the complete variable domain reads EAGVVQSPRYKIIEKKQPVAFWCNPISGHNTLYWYLQNLGQGPELLIRYENEEAVDDSQLPKDRFSAERLKGVDSTLKIQPAELGDSAVYLCASSLGRDHEQYFGPGTRLTVT.

J is TRBJ1-2 and V is TRBV30, with 9 bases matching TRBD1. Germline CDR1 reads GTSNPN; CDR2 reads SVGIG (reference sequence). With 4 bases clipped from V and 6 bases from J, the junction kept 3 bases outside the gene matches. The CDR3 is made up of 12 amino acids. The CDR3 here is CAWNWDRDGYTF. CDR3 in DNA: TGTGCCTGGAATTGGGACAGGGATGGCTACACCTTC. Variable domain in full (rest from reference TRBV30 and TRBJ1-2): SQTIHQWPATLVQPVGSPLSLECTVEGTSNPNLYWYRQAAGRGLQLLFYSVGIGQISSEVPQNLSASRPQDRQFILSSKKLLLSDSGFYLCAWNWDRDGYTFGSGTRLTVV.

This sequence joins TRBV4-1 and TRBJ1-4, with D uncertain. CDR1 and CDR2 from the germline V gene are MGHRA and YSYEKL. With 1 base removed from V and 6 bases from J, the gap between germline ends came to 12 bases. The CDR3 sequence is 15 residues long. In DNA, the CDR3 is TGCGCCAGCAGCCAAGGGGTTGGGCAGCATGAAAAACTGTTTTTT. It encodes CASSQGVGQHEKLFF.

A few counts support this clone. Other DNA sequences from this sample encode an identical CDR3 as well. The DNA of the CDR3 is TGTGCCAGCAGTGCCGGGGGTCGGGGTGGCTATGGCTACACCTTC. Translating it yields CASSAGGRGGYGYTF. This chain connects TRBV2 to TRBJ1-2; possibly TRBD1 for D (5 bases). The germline V gene has CDR1 SNHLY and CDR2 FYNNEI. Trimming took 4 bases from V and 4 from J, leaving 16 bases between them. CDR3 length equals 15 residues.

The rearrangement joins TRBV11-2 to TRBJ1-3; D gene unclear. The V gene lost 0 bases and the J gene lost 0 bases, with 3 bases spanning the gap. Germline V gene sequence: CDR1 SGHAT, CDR2 FQNNGV. CDR3 size: 14 residues. The CDR3 reads CASSLDPSGNTIYF. In nucleotides, the CDR3 is TGTGCCAGCAGCTTAGACCCCTCTGGAAACACCATATATTTT.

The rearrangement uses TRBV7-2 and TRBJ2-7; 7 bases line up with TRBD2. The CDR3 loop spans 13 amino acids. Germline-derived CDR1 and CDR2 are SGHTA and FQGNSA. The J segment lost 3 bases and the V segment lost 3 bases, leaving 2 bases of the junction unmatched. CDR3 bases: TGTGCCAGCAGCTTGGGGGGGAACTACGAGCAGTACTTC. Translating gives CASSLGGNYEQYF.

This rearrangement joins TRBV6-4 to TRBJ2-1; D may match TRBD1 or TRBD2 (5 bases each). V was cut by 5 bases and J by 2 bases, with 7 bases left in between. The germline V gene encodes CDR1 MRHNA and CDR2 SNTAGT. The CDR3 runs to 13 residues. CDR3 in amino acids: CASSRDPYNEQFF. The CDR3 DNA follows: TGTGCCAGCAGTAGGGACCCCTACAATGAGCAGTTCTTC.

This clone was seen just once. For the CDR3, the DNA is TGTGCCAGCAGCTCCGAGAGTCTAGCGGGGGCCTACAATGAGCAGTTCTTC. Residues: CASSSESLAGAYNEQFF. The rearrangement links TRBV7-8 to TRBJ2-1; 10 bases are a match to TRBD2. Trimming cost V 4 bases and J 2 bases; bases outside gene matches: 8. Germline CDR1 reads SGHVS; CDR2 reads FQNEAQ. CDR3 size: 17 residues.

The chain recombines TRBV29-1 with TRBJ1-3; TRBD1 matches 8 bases. Germline CDR1 is SQVTM and CDR2 is ANQGSEA. The CDR3 runs 13 residues. V lost 3 bases and J lost 3; bases outside the gene matches: 1. The CDR3 nucleotides are TGCAGCGTTGATGGACAGGGTGGAAACACCATATATTTT. Its protein product is CSVDGQGGNTIYF.

The rearrangement links TRBV6-1 to TRBJ2-7; tentatively, D is TRBD1 (6 bases). The V gene lost 6 bases and the J gene lost 3 bases, with 15 bases spanning the gap. This CDR3 region has 14 residues. Per germline, CDR1 MNHNS and CDR2 SASEGT. The CDR3 region is CASRAERRGYEQYF. CDR3 DNA: TGTGCCAGCAGAGCAGAACGCAGGGGCTACGAGCAGTACTTC.

The chain employs TRBV30 and TRBJ1-2; 9 bases agree with TRBD1. After removal of 4 bases from V and 2 bases from J, the junction contained 17 bases not matched to a gene. Germline V gene sequence: CDR1 GTSNPN, CDR2 SVGIG (reference sequence). The CDR3 has 18 residues. CDR3 nucleotide sequence: TGTGCCTGGATCGGGCGAGGTGGGCCCGGGACAGGGAACTATGGCTACACCTTC. This gives the protein CAWIGRGGPGTGNYGYTF.